The 11 T cell receptor beta chains given below trace back to one sample, sequenced in a study of identical twins. TCRdb reprocessed the 5' RACE reads via MiXCR and lists one record per CDR3 protein. Among a few hundred thousand distinct CDR3 sequences listed, about an eighth were seen once. The same data also contributed to another study, on yellow fever vaccine responses in identical twins.

The specimen sequenced was memory (CD45RO+) T cells sorted from blood. The receptors come from a young woman in good health.

The V gene is TRBV28, the J gene TRBJ2-1; 10 nucleotides match TRBD2. CDR3 length equals 15 residues. Germline-derived CDR1 and CDR2 are MDHEN and SYDVKM. The V gene end was trimmed by 8 bases and the J gene end by 5 bases; junction bases not matched to a gene: 9. The CDR3 DNA sequence: TGTGCCAGCTTCCCACCGGGGACTAGCGACAATGAGCAGTTCTTC. Protein product: CASFPPGTSDNEQFF.

This clonotype has ten or more counts. The chain employs TRBV5-1 and TRBJ2-5; TRBD2 aligns across 13 bases. V dropped 4 bases and J dropped 2; count of bases not matched to a gene: 2. The CDR3 length is 15 residues. The germline CDR1 and CDR2 sequences are SGHRS and YFSETQ. CDR3 coding DNA: TGCGCCAGCAGCACGGGACTAGCGGGGCAAGAGACCCAGTACTTC. Translated: CASSTGLAGQETQYF.

J is TRBJ2-7 and V is TRBV10-3; 12 bases align to TRBD1. With V trimmed by 10 bases and J by 5 bases, 9 bases remained unmatched. CDR1 is ENHRY and CDR2 is SYGVKD in the germline V gene. This CDR3 region has 14 residues. The CDR3 loop reads CATEGQGASDEQYF. The CDR3 DNA sequence: TGTGCCACCGAGGGACAGGGGGCGAGCGACGAGCAGTACTTC.

This chain uses TRBV25-1 with TRBJ1-1; a weak D match, TRBD1 (5 bases). The CDR3 totals 12 residues. CDR1 and CDR2 from the germline V gene are MGHDK and SYGVNS. The germline V and J ends were trimmed by 6 bases and 7 bases, with 12 bases remaining between them. The CDR3 loop is CASRSTTGEAFF. The DNA for the CDR3 is TGTGCCAGCAGGAGCACAACAGGTGAAGCTTTCTTT.

The chain employs TRBV20-1 and TRBJ1-5, with D uncertain. Germline V gene sequence: CDR1 DFQATT, CDR2 SNEGSKA (reference sequence). V lost 5 bases to trimming and J lost 0 bases, with 5 bases between them. The length of the CDR3 is 12 residues. In DNA form, the CDR3 reads TGCAGTGCTCAGAATAGCAATCAGCCCCAGCATTTT. Translated, it gives CSAQNSNQPQHF.

This clonotype has a handful of counts. The chain couples TRBV7-2 to TRBJ2-3, with TRBD2 matching 9 bases. CDR3 length: 16 amino acids. V lost 5 bases, J lost 8 bases, and 14 bases stayed unmatched. Germline CDR1 reads SGHTA; CDR2 reads FQGNSA. CDR3 region: CASSPRGLAGASTQYF. CDR3 in DNA: TGTGCCAGCAGCCCTAGGGGGTTAGCGGGGGCCAGTACGCAGTATTTT.

This clonotype was counted between two and nine times. This chain uses TRBV25-1 with TRBJ2-4, with D hard to call. Germline lookup yields CDR1 MGHDK and CDR2 SYGVNS. Trimming stripped 3 bases from V and 0 bases from J, with 15 bases between. The CDR3 sequence is 17 residues long. The CDR3 sequence: CASSDGRSRLAKNIQYF. CDR3 bases: TGTGCCAGCAGTGACGGACGGTCCAGACTAGCCAAAAACATTCAGTACTTC.

The rearrangement uses TRBV14 and TRBJ2-1, with D possibly being TRBD2 (6 bases). Germline CDR1 is SGHDN and CDR2 is FVKESK. The V end was cut by 0 bases, the J end by 5 bases, with 17 bases between. The CDR3 runs 17 residues. The CDR3 coding sequence is TGTGCCAGCAGCCAAGATGGCGTTAGCGGACCAGACAATGAGCAGTTCTTC. It yields the protein CASSQDGVSGPDNEQFF.

The table lists this clonotype with a few counts. The genes are TRBV27 and TRBJ2-7; TRBD2 is a possible D gene (5 bases). Germline assignment: CDR1 MNHEY and CDR2 SMNVEV (reference sequence). This CDR3 contains 13 residues. The V gene lost 1 base and the J gene lost 4 bases, with 8 bases spanning the gap. Here the CDR3 reads CASSLYGGYEQYF. CDR3 sequence (DNA): TGTGCCAGCAGTTTATACGGAGGTTACGAGCAGTACTTC.

This clonotype has only a few counts. This rearrangement joins TRBV12-3 or TRBV12-4 to TRBJ1-1, with D unresolved. Trimming removed 6 bases at V and 5 bases at J, with 13 bases between. This CDR3 contains 13 residues. As DNA, the CDR3 is TGTGCCAGCAGCGTGAGGGATGTTACTGAAGCTTTCTTT. Translated: CASSVRDVTEAFF.

This clonotype showed up just a few times. V is TRBV6-2 or TRBV6-3 and J is TRBJ2-2; D is perhaps TRBD2 (7 bases). The germline gives CDR1 MNHEY, CDR2 SVGEGT. This CDR3 spans 15 amino acids. The V end lost 5 bases, the J end lost 6 bases, and 16 bases lay between the germline ends. CDR3 region: CASSPRLGGAGELFF. In DNA form, the CDR3 reads TGTGCCAGCAGTCCAAGACTAGGGGGGGCCGGGGAGCTGTTTTTT.